The source of this T cell receptor beta chain is a study of blood T cell repertoires in COVID-19. This CDR3 is 21 amino acids long. The V gene's germline CDR1 is KGHDR and CDR2 SFDVKD. The V and J ends lost 2 bases and 7 bases, in that order; junction bases with no gene match: 18. The method was immunoSEQ multiplex PCR; TCRdb's version includes in-frame clones alone and lacks a portion of them. This sample carries approximately 210,000 clones, 84% of them seen once, and the ten largest clones take around 19%. In its sample, this clone was seen a few times. This chain connects TRBV24-1 to TRBJ2-2, with 13 bases matching TRBD2. The sequenced material came from peripheral blood. The receptor comes from a human donor in a cohort sampled during active COVID-19. The DNA of the CDR3 is TGTGCCACCAGTGATTGGACTCGGACTAGCGGGAGTCTTGGACACCTCGGGGAGCTGTTTTTT. It specifies CATSDWTRTSGSLGHLGELFF.